The TCR beta chain described here comes from a study of blood T cell repertoires in COVID-19. Germline V gene lookup returns CDR1 MNHEY and CDR2 SVGAGI. Between the trimmed V and J ends, which lost 4 bases and 2 bases, there was a span of 9 bases. The CDR3 is 13 amino acids. This table comes from immunoSEQ multiplex PCR, and its TCRdb copy is limited to in-frame clones, with some not included. The data contain approximately 290,000 clones, 85% to 90% of them singletons. This clone has just a few counts. This receptor was taken from a woman under 40 with COVID-19, enrolled during active disease. V gene TRBV6-5 combines with J gene TRBJ2-7, with D possibly matching TRBD1 (6 bases). Sequenced material: peripheral blood. CDR3 nucleotides: TGTGCCAGCAGTTTGGACAGCGCCTACGAGCAGTACTTC. Translated, it gives CASSLDSAYEQYF.